The 7 T cell receptor beta chains listed next were all sequenced from one sample in a study of blood T cell repertoires in COVID-19. Assay used: immunoSEQ multiplex PCR; TCRdb lists only in-frame clones, some missing. This table holds about 100,000 clones, about 86% found once. Input material: PBMCs or T cells enriched from blood (not recorded which). The origin of the receptors is a woman aged 45 to 65 who had recovered from COVID-19.

This clone was detected once. The chain recombines TRBV13 with TRBJ2-7; TRBD1 matches at 10 bases. The CDR3 runs 15 residues. Losses at the gene ends were 6 bases for V and 4 bases for J; bases not matched to a gene: 9. Germline CDR1 PRHDT, CDR2 FYEKMQ (reference sequence). For the CDR3, the DNA is TGTGCCAGCAGGTCTACCGGGACAGGGGTGTACGAGCAGTACTTC. This translates into CASRSTGTGVYEQYF.

V and J are TRBV6-5 and TRBJ1-5; D possibly corresponds to TRBD1 (5 bases). The germline V gene has CDR1 MNHEY and CDR2 SVGAGI. V lost 6 bases and J lost 1, with 13 bases in between. The CDR3 consists of 15 residues. Here the CDR3 reads CASRPGQLSNQPQHF. As DNA, the CDR3 is TGTGCCAGCAGACCCGGACAACTGAGCAATCAGCCCCAGCATTTT.

Here the CDR3 DNA reads TGTGCCAGCAGCGTAGAGGGGGGACAGGGTTATGATGAGCAGTTCTTC. Translation: CASSVEGGQGYDEQFF. The chain is built from TRBV9 and TRBJ2-1; 9 positions agree with TRBD1. The CDR3 has 16 amino acids. CDR1 and CDR2 (germline): SGDLS, YYNGEE. V lost 0 bases to trimming and J lost 8 bases; unmatched junction nucleotides: 9.

V usage is TRBV28 and J usage is TRBJ2-7; maybe TRBD2 (6 bases). CDR1 is MDHEN, CDR2 SYDVKM, per germline. The CDR3 has 14 amino acids. Trimming stripped 3 bases from V and 7 bases from J, with 16 bases between. The CDR3 nucleotides read TGTGCCAGCAGTTTGTGGGGGGAGGTCTGGGAGCAGTACTTC. Its translation: CASSLWGEVWEQYF.

The chain recombines TRBV11-2 with TRBJ2-3, with D possibly TRBD2 on 5 matching bases. Germline assignment: CDR1 SGHAT and CDR2 FQNNGV. The ends were cut back, 7 bases at V and 4 bases at J, with 15 bases in the middle. The CDR3 runs 14 residues. The CDR3 region is CASILRGSADTQYF. As DNA, the CDR3 is TGTGCCAGCATCCTCCGGGGTTCTGCAGATACGCAGTATTTT. Together with reference TRBV11-2 and TRBJ2-3, the CDR3 gives the full variable domain: EAGVAQSPRYKIIEKRQSVAFWCNPISGHATLYWYQQILGQGPKLLIQFQNNGVVDDSQLPKDRFSAERLKGVDSTLKIQPAKLEDSAVYLCASILRGSADTQYFGPGTRLTVL.

The chain uses TRBV13 and TRBJ2-5; the match to TRBD1 covers 10 bases. Trimming removed 4 bases from V and 7 bases from J; junction bases left unmatched: 15. CDR3 length equals 17 residues. Germline CDR1 reads PRHDT; CDR2 reads FYEKMQ (reference sequence). The CDR3 protein is CASSSETGGVGWVTQYF. The CDR3 region has the DNA TGTGCCAGCAGCTCAGAGACAGGGGGCGTTGGTTGGGTGACCCAGTACTTC.

CDR3: CASSIGGVQETQYF. The CDR3 DNA sequence: TGTGCCAGCAGCATAGGGGGGGTCCAAGAGACCCAGTACTTC. The chain carries TRBV9 and TRBJ2-5, with D maybe TRBD2 (7 bases). CDR1 and CDR2 from the germline V gene are SGDLS and YYNGEE. CDR3 length: 14 residues. The V end lost 4 bases, the J end lost 1 base, and 11 bases lay between the germline ends.